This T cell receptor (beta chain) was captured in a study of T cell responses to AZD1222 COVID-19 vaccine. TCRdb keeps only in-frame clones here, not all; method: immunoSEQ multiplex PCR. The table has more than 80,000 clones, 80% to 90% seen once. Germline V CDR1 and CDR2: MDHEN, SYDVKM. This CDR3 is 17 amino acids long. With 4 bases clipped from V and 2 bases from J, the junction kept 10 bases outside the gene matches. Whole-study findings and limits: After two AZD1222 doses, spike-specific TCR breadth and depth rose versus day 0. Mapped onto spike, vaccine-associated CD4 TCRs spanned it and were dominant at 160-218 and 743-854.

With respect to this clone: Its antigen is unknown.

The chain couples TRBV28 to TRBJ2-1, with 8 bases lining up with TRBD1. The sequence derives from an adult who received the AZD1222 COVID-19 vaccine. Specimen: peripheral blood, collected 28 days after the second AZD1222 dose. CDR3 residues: CASSSTRTGRAYNEQFF. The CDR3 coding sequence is TGTGCCAGCAGTTCAACGCGGACAGGGCGGGCCTACAATGAGCAGTTCTTC.